This T cell receptor (beta chain) was recovered during a study of T cell changes during pregnancy in multiple sclerosis. J gave up 0 bases and V 4 bases, and 7 bases lay outside the gene matches. The germline gives CDR1 SGDLS, CDR2 YYNGEE. The CDR3 loop spans 18 amino acids. TCRdb's copy holds only in-frame clones and misses some; the assay was immunoSEQ multiplex PCR. Seen here are about 52,000 clones, approximately 92% observed once, and the top ten hold around 0.73%. The chain employs TRBV9 and TRBJ2-1, with TRBD2 matching 13 bases. The TCR was taken from a female donor with multiple sclerosis, enrolled in a pregnancy study. The sample in question was CD4+ T cells from peripheral blood mononuclear cells, obtained in the third trimester of pregnancy. This CDR3 is CASSKRLAGGSSYNEQFF. The CDR3 DNA reads as TGTGCCAGCAGCAAACGACTAGCGGGGGGAAGCTCCTACAATGAGCAGTTCTTC.